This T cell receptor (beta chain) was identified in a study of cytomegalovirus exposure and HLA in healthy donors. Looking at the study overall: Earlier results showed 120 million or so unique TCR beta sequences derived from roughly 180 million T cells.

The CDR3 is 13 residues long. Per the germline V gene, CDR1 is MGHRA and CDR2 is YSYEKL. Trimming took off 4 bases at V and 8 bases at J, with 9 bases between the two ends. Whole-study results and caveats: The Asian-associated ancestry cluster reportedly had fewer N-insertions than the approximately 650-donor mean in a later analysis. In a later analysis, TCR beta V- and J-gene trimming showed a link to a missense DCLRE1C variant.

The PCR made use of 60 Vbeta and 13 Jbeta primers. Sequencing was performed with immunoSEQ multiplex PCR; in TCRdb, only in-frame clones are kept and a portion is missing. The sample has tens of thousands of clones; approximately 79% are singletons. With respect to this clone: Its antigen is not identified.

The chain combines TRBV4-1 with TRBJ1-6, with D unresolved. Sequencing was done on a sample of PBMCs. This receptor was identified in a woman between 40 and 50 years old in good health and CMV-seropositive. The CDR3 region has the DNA TGCGCCAGCAGCCGGGCCAGCTATTCACCCCTCCACTTT. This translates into CASSRASYSPLHF.